These 22 T cell receptor beta chains came from one sample sequenced in a study of blood T cell repertoires in COVID-19. Assay: immunoSEQ multiplex PCR; the TCRdb copy retains only in-frame clones and omits some. The sample yields fewer than 450,000 clones, 88% seen once. The sequencing input was PBMCs or T cells enriched from blood (not recorded which). These receptors were taken from a woman between 35 and 50 years old with acute COVID-19.

This chain joins TRBV10-3 and TRBJ2-7; TRBD1 is a possible D gene (6 bases). This CDR3 is 16 amino acids long. Trimming pared 0 bases from V and 4 bases from J, leaving 16 bases between. Per the germline V gene, CDR1 is ENHRY and CDR2 is SYGVKD. CDR3 sequence: CAISESAGVISYEQYF. CDR3 nucleotides: TGTGCCATCAGTGAGTCTGCAGGGGTAATTTCGTACGAGCAGTACTTC.

This sequence joins TRBV4-2 and TRBJ1-6; 7 nucleotides agree with TRBD1. V gave up 1 base and J gave up 7 bases; unmatched junction bases: 4. The CDR3 loop spans 15 amino acids. Germline CDR1 is LGHNA and CDR2 is YNFKEQ. The CDR3 DNA reads as TGTGCCAGCAGCCAAGGCGGACAGGCCAATTCACCCCTCCACTTT. Encoded protein: CASSQGGQANSPLHF.

The chain combines TRBV5-1 with TRBJ1-1; no clear D. Trimming left V 0 bases short and J 0 bases short, with 6 bases between. The CDR3 consists of 14 residues. Per the germline V gene, CDR1 is SGHRS and CDR2 is YFSETQ. The CDR3 is CASSLVPVNTEAFF. CDR3 sequence (DNA): TGCGCCAGCAGCTTGGTTCCCGTGAACACTGAAGCTTTCTTT.

The genes are TRBV19 and TRBJ2-3; 7 bases fit TRBD1. The CDR3 covers 15 residues. J was trimmed by 1 base and V by 4 bases; bases with no gene match: 5. CDR1 and CDR2 (germline): LNHDA, SQIVND (reference sequence). The CDR3 DNA reads TGTGCCAGTAGTAAAGACAGGGATCGCACAGATACGCAGTATTTT. The encoded protein is CASSKDRDRTDTQYF.

About this clone itself: An end of the junction does not agree with germline; a read error may underlie this. The V gene is TRBV4-1, the J gene TRBJ1-2; weak D call: TRBD1 (6 bases). This CDR3 spans 14 amino acids. The germline gives CDR1 MGHRA, CDR2 YSYEKL. The CDR3 nucleotides are TGCGCCAGCAACCAACAGGGTTCTAACTATGGCTACACCTTC. This sequence encodes CASNQQGSNYGYTF.

The chain links TRBV9 to TRBJ2-7; D might be TRBD2 (5 bases). The CDR3 runs to 13 residues. Germline V gives CDR1 SGDLS, CDR2 YYNGEE. Trimming removed 2 bases from V and 7 bases from J, with 13 bases in between. CDR3 region: CASSVGDLTEQYF. The CDR3 DNA sequence: TGTGCCAGCAGCGTCGGGGATCTAACGGAGCAGTACTTC.

The chain employs TRBV7-9 and TRBJ1-2; D is unresolved. Germline V gene lookup returns CDR1 SEHNR and CDR2 FQNEAQ (reference sequence). The V end was cut by 0 bases, the J end by 2 bases, with 7 bases between. The CDR3 has 14 amino acids. For the CDR3, the DNA is TGTGCCAGCAGCTTAGCGGTAGCGAACTATGGCTACACCTTC. This codes for CASSLAVANYGYTF. The variable domain in full, completed from reference TRBV7-9 and TRBJ1-2, reads DTGVSQNPRHKITKRGQNVTFRCDPISEHNRLYWYRQTLGQGPEFLTYFQNEAQLEKSRLLSDRFSAERPKGSFSTLEIQRTEQGDSAMYLCASSLAVANYGYTFGSGTRLTVV.

The chain is built from TRBV5-1 and TRBJ2-7; 10 nucleotides align to TRBD2. Germline values: CDR1 SGHRS, CDR2 YFSETQ. The length of the CDR3 is 16 residues. The junction had 12 bases not matched to a gene; V was cut back by 7 bases and J by 2 bases. The chain's CDR3 is CASSEIAGGPAYEQYF. CDR3 bases: TGCGCCAGCTCTGAGATAGCGGGGGGTCCCGCCTACGAGCAGTACTTC.

This chain links TRBV5-6 with TRBJ1-2; D is ambiguous. Germline V gene lookup returns CDR1 SGHDT and CDR2 YYEEEE. The CDR3 extends over 13 amino acids. V lost 5 bases and J 7 bases, leaving 15 bases between the germline ends. The CDR3 DNA reads TGTGCCAGCAGTTCTGACATGCCCCCTGGCTACACCTTC. Translating gives CASSSDMPPGYTF.

This chain connects TRBV3-1 (or the pseudogene TRBV3-2) to TRBJ2-5, with 9 bases lining up with TRBD2. The CDR3 has 15 amino acids. V dropped 8 bases and J dropped 5; count of bases not matched to a gene: 12. Germline-derived CDR1 and CDR2 are LGHDT and YNNKEL (reference sequence). The CDR3 reads CASGPVGTSSETQYF. DNA for the CDR3: TGTGCCAGCGGACCGGTCGGGACTAGCAGTGAGACCCAGTACTTC.

This clone was seen a single time. V gene TRBV7-9 combines with J gene TRBJ1-6, with D perhaps matching TRBD1 (5 bases). The germline CDR1 and CDR2 sequences are SEHNR and FQNEAQ (reference sequence). V lost 5 bases and J lost 4, with 9 bases in between. The CDR3 extends over 14 amino acids. This CDR3 reads CASSRGGYNSPLHF. Here the CDR3 DNA reads TGTGCCAGCAGCCGGGGGGGTTATAATTCACCCCTCCACTTT.

J is TRBJ2-7 and V is TRBV11-3; D call uncertain. CDR3 size: 14 residues. Germline V gene data show CDR1 as SGHNT and CDR2 as YENEEA. Trimming stripped 4 bases from V and 1 base from J, with 11 bases between. Written as DNA, the CDR3 is TGTGCCAGCAGCTCGACTGCGACTTCCTACGAGCAGTACTTC. Encoded protein: CASSSTATSYEQYF.

The chain links TRBV30 to TRBJ1-2; no firm D call. Trimming removed 2 bases from V and 6 bases from J, with 16 bases in between. The CDR3 contains 14 residues. CDR1 and CDR2 from the germline V gene are GTSNPN and SVGIG (reference sequence). The CDR3 here is CAWSLLEGAHGYTF. The CDR3 DNA is TGTGCCTGGAGTTTACTAGAGGGAGCACATGGCTACACCTTC. Full variable domain (outside the CDR3, taken from reference TRBV30 and TRBJ1-2): SQTIHQWPATLVQPVGSPLSLECTVEGTSNPNLYWYRQAAGRGLQLLFYSVGIGQISSEVPQNLSASRPQDRQFILSSKKLLLSDSGFYLCAWSLLEGAHGYTFGSGTRLTVV.

This chain joins TRBV9 and TRBJ2-3; D is perhaps TRBD2 (6 bases). The V end lost 0 bases, the J end lost 3 bases, and 8 bases lay between the germline ends. The CDR3 covers 14 residues. The germline CDR1 and CDR2 sequences are SGDLS and YYNGEE. Written as DNA, the CDR3 is TGTGCCAGCAGCGTAGAACTAGCAACAGATACGCAGTATTTT. Translated: CASSVELATDTQYF. The full variable domain, in which reference TRBV9 and TRBJ2-3 provide the parts outside the CDR3, is DSGVTQTPKHLITATGQRVTLRCSPRSGDLSVYWYQQSLDQGLQFLIQYYNGEERAKGNILERFSAQQFPDLHSELNLSSLELGDSALYFCASSVELATDTQYFGPGTRLTVL.

The chain links TRBV19 to TRBJ2-2; 7 bases align to TRBD1. This CDR3 comprises 13 residues. J gave up 6 bases and V 7 bases, and 5 bases lay outside the gene matches. Germline V gene data show CDR1 as LNHDA and CDR2 as SQIVND (reference sequence). The CDR3 nucleotides read TGTGCCAGTAATGACAGGGTGTCCGGGGAGCTGTTTTTT. The encoded protein is CASNDRVSGELFF.

V usage is TRBV6-5 and J usage is TRBJ2-1; D is perhaps TRBD2 (6 bases). CDR3 length: 12 amino acids. In germline, CDR1 is MNHEY, CDR2 SVGAGI. Between the trimmed V and J ends, which lost 6 bases and 8 bases, there was a span of 11 bases. Here the CDR3 reads CASSRTSYEQFF. The CDR3 DNA reads TGTGCCAGCAGCCGAACTAGCTATGAGCAGTTCTTC.

This clone was seen a few times. The chain carries TRBV19 and TRBJ1-1; D call uncertain. This CDR3 is built from 11 residues. With 3 bases removed from V and 4 bases from J, the gap between germline ends came to 3 bases. Looked up from germline, CDR1 is LNHDA and CDR2 is SQIVND (reference sequence). The CDR3 sequence: CASSMSTEAFF. In nucleotides, the CDR3 is TGTGCCAGTAGTATGAGCACTGAAGCTTTCTTT. Combining the CDR3 with reference TRBV19 and TRBJ1-1 gives the whole variable domain DGGITQSPKYLFRKEGQNVTLSCEQNLNHDAMYWYRQDPGQGLRLIYYSQIVNDFQKGDIAEGYSVSREKKESFPLTVTSAQKNPTAFYLCASSMSTEAFFGQGTRLTVV.

CDR3 loop: CASSWTSPSYNEQFF. DNA for the CDR3: TGCGCCAGCAGCTGGACTAGCCCCTCCTACAATGAGCAGTTCTTC. This chain links TRBV5-1 with TRBJ2-1; TRBD2 matches 8 bases. Germline V CDR1 and CDR2: SGHRS, YFSETQ. The CDR3 contains 15 residues. With V trimmed by 3 bases and J by 0 bases, 2 bases remained unmatched.

The chain combines TRBV4-1 with TRBJ2-5, with D possibly TRBD2 on 6 matching bases. Germline-derived CDR1 and CDR2 are MGHRA and YSYEKL. The CDR3 contains 16 residues. Trimming stripped 2 bases from V and 1 base from J, with 14 bases between. The CDR3 spells CASSQPRRGSQETQYF. The CDR3 nucleotides read TGCGCCAGCAGCCAACCCCGCCGGGGGAGCCAAGAGACCCAGTACTTC.

The genes are TRBV2 and TRBJ2-5, with TRBD1 identical over 8 bases. This CDR3 spans 16 amino acids. CDR1 and CDR2 (germline): SNHLY, FYNNEI. Losses at the gene ends were 4 bases for V and 4 bases for J; bases not matched to a gene: 11. The CDR3 bases are TGTGCCAGCAGTGCCGGGACAGGTGGTATTGGAGAGACCCAGTACTTC. It yields the protein CASSAGTGGIGETQYF. The full variable domain, in which reference TRBV2 and TRBJ2-5 provide the parts outside the CDR3, is EPEVTQTPSHQVTQMGQEVILRCVPISNHLYFYWYRQILGQKVEFLVSFYNNEISEKSEIFDDQFSVERPDGSNFTLKIRSTKLEDSAMYFCASSAGTGGIGETQYFGPGTRLLVL.

The chain has TRBV19 and TRBJ2-5, with D possibly TRBD2 on 5 matching bases. Germline V lookup: CDR1 LNHDA, CDR2 SQIVND (reference sequence). V was clipped by 3 bases and J by 3 bases, with 14 bases between them. The CDR3 extends over 15 amino acids. The CDR3 nucleotides are TGTGCCAGTAGTATTCCAGCAGGAGGTAAAGAGACCCAGTACTTC. Protein sequence: CASSIPAGGKETQYF. Together with reference TRBV19 and TRBJ2-5, the CDR3 gives the full variable domain: DGGITQSPKYLFRKEGQNVTLSCEQNLNHDAMYWYRQDPGQGLRLIYYSQIVNDFQKGDIAEGYSVSREKKESFPLTVTSAQKNPTAFYLCASSIPAGGKETQYFGPGTRLLVL.

The chain joins TRBV19 to TRBJ1-4, with TRBD1 matching over 9 bases. With 7 bases clipped from V and 10 bases from J, the junction kept 13 bases outside the gene matches. The CDR3 is 15 amino acids. The germline V gene has CDR1 LNHDA and CDR2 SQIVND (reference sequence). The CDR3 region has the DNA TGTGCCAGTATCGCACGACAGGGGGATTTGAGAAAACTGTTTTTT. Residues: CASIARQGDLRKLFF.